Listed below are T cell receptor beta chains from one sample, sequenced in a study of beta chain features in type 1 diabetes. Data came from immunoSEQ multiplex PCR; TCRdb stores just in-frame clones and leaves some out. The repertoire holds over 600,000 clones, approximately 13% seen once, with around 0.12% in the top ten. The sample taken for sequencing was naive CD4+ T cells from blood. These receptors were collected from a man in his thirties or forties with type 1 diabetes. The CDR3 runs from the conserved cysteine through the conserved F or W. D genes are given only for firm matches. Size tells how often a clone was seen (once, few, many) or the class of an expanded clone, and some rows leave it out.

abundance: .
j_gene: TRBJ2-3
v_gene: TRBV7-2
d_gene: .
CDR3nt: TGTGCCAGCGCCATTACGGAGGACACAGACCCAGATACGCAGTATTTT
CDR3aa: CASAITEDTDPDTQYF

abundance: few
j_gene: TRBJ2-5
v_gene: TRBV7-2
d_gene: TRBD2
CDR3nt: TGTGCCAGCAGCTTAGCGGAGCGGGGTTACCCGTACCAAGAGACCCAGTACTTC
CDR3aa: CASSLAERGYPYQETQYF

abundance: .
j_gene: TRBJ1-2
v_gene: TRBV30
d_gene: TRBD1
CDR3nt: TGTGCCTGGAGTGGGGGACAGAGTTATGGCTACACCTTC
CDR3aa: CAWSGGQSYGYTF

abundance: .
j_gene: TRBJ2-7
v_gene: TRBV4-3
d_gene: .
CDR3nt: TGCGCCAGCAGCCCTGGACAGCCGCACTACGAGCAGTACTTC
CDR3aa: CASSPGQPHYEQYF

abundance: few
j_gene: TRBJ1-6
v_gene: TRBV9
d_gene: .
CDR3nt: TGTGCCAGCAGCGTAGACCCAGGGAGTCATAATTCACCCCTCCACTTT
CDR3aa: CASSVDPGSHNSPLHF

abundance: few
j_gene: TRBJ2-7
v_gene: TRBV5-1
d_gene: .
CDR3nt: TGCGCCAGCAGCTTGGGGGACTACGAGCAGTACTTC
CDR3aa: CASSLGDYEQYF

abundance: few
j_gene: TRBJ2-3
v_gene: TRBV5-4
d_gene: .
CDR3nt: TGTGCCAGCAGCCTACAACAGGGAGGCACAGATACGCAGTATTTT
CDR3aa: CASSLQQGGTDTQYF

abundance: few
j_gene: TRBJ2-7
v_gene: TRBV10-3
d_gene: .
CDR3nt: TGTGCCATCAGATTGACCGCATCCAGGGACGAGCAGTACTTC
CDR3aa: CAIRLTASRDEQYF

abundance: few
j_gene: TRBJ1-5
v_gene: TRBV29-1
d_gene: .
CDR3nt: TGCAGCGTTGAGGTATCAGCAAATCAGCCCCAGCATTTT
CDR3aa: CSVEVSANQPQHF

abundance: .
j_gene: TRBJ2-3
v_gene: TRBV5-6
d_gene: TRBD1
CDR3nt: TGTGCCAGCAGCTTGATGACAGGGACGGGGACAGATACGCAGTATTTT
CDR3aa: CASSLMTGTGTDTQYF

abundance: .
j_gene: TRBJ2-7
v_gene: TRBV4-2
d_gene: .
CDR3nt: TGTGCCAGCAGCCAAGTAGGGCAGGGTAGCTACGAGCAGTACTTC
CDR3aa: CASSQVGQGSYEQYF

abundance: .
j_gene: TRBJ1-6
v_gene: TRBV11-3
d_gene: .
CDR3nt: TGTGCCAGCAGCTTAGATCAAGGGGGTAGCTCCTATAATTCACCCCTCCACTTT
CDR3aa: CASSLDQGGSSYNSPLHF

abundance: few
j_gene: TRBJ2-5
v_gene: TRBV2
d_gene: .
CDR3nt: TGTGCCAGCAGGCCTGACATGGCAACAACCCAGTACTTC
CDR3aa: CASRPDMATTQYF

abundance: .
j_gene: TRBJ1-2
v_gene: TRBV7-8
d_gene: TRBD1
CDR3nt: TGTGCCAGCAGTCAATCCACAGGGGGCGGCGAGGGCTACACCTTC
CDR3aa: CASSQSTGGGEGYTF

abundance: .
j_gene: TRBJ2-2
v_gene: TRBV15
d_gene: .
CDR3nt: TGTGCCACCAGCAGTCGCCTAGCAGGGGTCGGGGAGCTGTTTTTT
CDR3aa: CATSSRLAGVGELFF

abundance: .
j_gene: TRBJ1-2
v_gene: TRBV28
d_gene: .
CDR3nt: TGTGCCAGCGGGACACTTAACTATGGCTACACCTTC
CDR3aa: CASGTLNYGYTF

abundance: few
j_gene: TRBJ1-3
v_gene: TRBV6-1
d_gene: .
CDR3nt: TGTGCCAGCAGTGAAACAGGGTACTCCGGTGGAAACACCATATATTTT
CDR3aa: CASSETGYSGGNTIYF

abundance: .
j_gene: TRBJ2-7
v_gene: TRBV11-2
d_gene: TRBD1
CDR3nt: TGTGCCAGCAGGCGGACAGGGAATTCCTACGAGCAGTACTTC
CDR3aa: CASRRTGNSYEQYF

abundance: few
j_gene: TRBJ2-7
v_gene: TRBV9
d_gene: .
CDR3nt: TGTGCCAGCAGCGTAGACGGAAAGGGTAGCGAGCAGTACTTC
CDR3aa: CASSVDGKGSEQYF

abundance: few
j_gene: TRBJ2-7
v_gene: TRBV25-1
d_gene: .
CDR3nt: TGTGCCAGCAGCCCGGAGGCCTACGAGCAGTACTTC
CDR3aa: CASSPEAYEQYF

abundance: few
j_gene: TRBJ2-2
v_gene: TRBV28
d_gene: .
CDR3nt: TGTGCCAGCAGTTTGGGCAACACCGGGGAGCTGTTTTTT
CDR3aa: CASSLGNTGELFF

abundance: few
j_gene: TRBJ1-2
v_gene: TRBV5-1
d_gene: .
CDR3nt: TGCGCCAGCAGCTTGGACACGGGAAAGTATGGCTACACCTTC
CDR3aa: CASSLDTGKYGYTF